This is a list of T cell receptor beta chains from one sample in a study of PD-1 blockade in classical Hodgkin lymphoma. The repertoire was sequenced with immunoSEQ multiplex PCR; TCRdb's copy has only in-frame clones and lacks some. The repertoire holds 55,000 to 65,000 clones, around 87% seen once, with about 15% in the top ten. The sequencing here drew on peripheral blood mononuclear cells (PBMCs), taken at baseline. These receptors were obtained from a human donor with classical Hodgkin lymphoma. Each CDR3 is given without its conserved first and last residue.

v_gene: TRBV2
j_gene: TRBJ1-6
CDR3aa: ASRATWTSPLH

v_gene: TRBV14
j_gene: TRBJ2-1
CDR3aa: ASSRYSGTSSYNEQF

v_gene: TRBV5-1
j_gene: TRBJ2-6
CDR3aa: ASSLEPLGANVLT

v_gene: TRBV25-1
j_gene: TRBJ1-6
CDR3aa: ASSERYSPLH

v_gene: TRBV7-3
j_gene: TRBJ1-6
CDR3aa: ASSLKDRGPDSPLH

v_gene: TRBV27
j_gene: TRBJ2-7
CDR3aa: ASVPYKGNIYEQY

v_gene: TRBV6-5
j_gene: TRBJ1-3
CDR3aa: ASMRATGNTIY

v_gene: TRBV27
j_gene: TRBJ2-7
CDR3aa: ASSPGTGITYEQY

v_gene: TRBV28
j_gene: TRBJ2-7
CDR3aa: ASSLGPTYEQY

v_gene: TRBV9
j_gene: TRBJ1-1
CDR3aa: ASSTRVDRADTEAF

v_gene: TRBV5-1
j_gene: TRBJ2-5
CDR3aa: ASTGQGQETQY

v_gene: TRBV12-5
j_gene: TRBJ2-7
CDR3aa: ASGRTLTYEQY

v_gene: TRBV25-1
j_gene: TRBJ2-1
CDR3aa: ASSSSSGSYNEQF

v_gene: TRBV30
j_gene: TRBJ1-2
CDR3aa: AWVGRAGYGYT

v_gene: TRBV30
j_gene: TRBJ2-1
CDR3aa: AWSGGGEQF

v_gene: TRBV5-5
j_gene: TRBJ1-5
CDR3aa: ASSFGSQNNQPQH

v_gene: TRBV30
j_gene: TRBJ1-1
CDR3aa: AWSWTDPMNTEAF

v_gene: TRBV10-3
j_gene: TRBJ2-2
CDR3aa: AISEGVSGDGELF

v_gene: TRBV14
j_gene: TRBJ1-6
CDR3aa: ASSQDLRTGEFIYNSPLH

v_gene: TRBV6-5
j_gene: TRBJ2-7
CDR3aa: ASSLSGSYEQY

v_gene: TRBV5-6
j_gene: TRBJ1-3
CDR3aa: ASSPLGGIGNTIY

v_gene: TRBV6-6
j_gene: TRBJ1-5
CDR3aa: ASYSSAVGQPQH

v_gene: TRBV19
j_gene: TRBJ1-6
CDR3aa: ASSRRDSSYNSPLH

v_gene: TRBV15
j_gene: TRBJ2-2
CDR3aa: ATSRDRDRGTGELF

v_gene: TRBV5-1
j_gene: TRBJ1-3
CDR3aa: ASSSQMSSGNTIY

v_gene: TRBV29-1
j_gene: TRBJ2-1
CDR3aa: SVEEGGVEQF

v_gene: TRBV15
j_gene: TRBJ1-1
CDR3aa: ATSRDRGDTEAF

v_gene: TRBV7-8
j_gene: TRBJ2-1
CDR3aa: ASSPLGTPARDEQF

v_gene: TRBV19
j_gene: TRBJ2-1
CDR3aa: ASSQDRGNEQF

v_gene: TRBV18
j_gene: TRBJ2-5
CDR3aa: ASSPRTSGGGGETQY

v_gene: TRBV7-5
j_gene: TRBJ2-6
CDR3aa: ARKTSRQSRANVLT

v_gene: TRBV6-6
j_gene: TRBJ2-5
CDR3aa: AMRRTTEETQY

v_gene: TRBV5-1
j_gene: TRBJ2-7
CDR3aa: ASSLRDGSYEQY

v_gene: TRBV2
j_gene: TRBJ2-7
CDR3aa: ASMGTDATYEQY

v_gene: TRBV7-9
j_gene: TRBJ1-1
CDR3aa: ASSLDSRGSTEAF

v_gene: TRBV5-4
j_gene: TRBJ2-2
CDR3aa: ASSLAGGRKTGELF

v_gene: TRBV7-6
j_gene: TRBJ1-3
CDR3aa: ASSPLAGALGNTIY

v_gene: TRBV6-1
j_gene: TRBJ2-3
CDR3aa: ASRGPGDTQY

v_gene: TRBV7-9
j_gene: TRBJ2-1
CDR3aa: ASSIWGSYNEQF

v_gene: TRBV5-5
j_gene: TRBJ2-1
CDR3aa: ASSWRDREIRNEQF

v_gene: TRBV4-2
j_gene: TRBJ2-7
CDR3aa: ASSQENSGGVYEQY

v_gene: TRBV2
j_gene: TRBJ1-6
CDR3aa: ASERGQNVYNSPLH

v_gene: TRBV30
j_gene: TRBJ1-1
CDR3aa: AWSVSSQNEAF

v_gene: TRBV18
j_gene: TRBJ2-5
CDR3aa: ASSPRSGTYQETQY

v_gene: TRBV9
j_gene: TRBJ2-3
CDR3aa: ASSAFSGGTDTQY

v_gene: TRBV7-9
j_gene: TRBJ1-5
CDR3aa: ASSLARDQPQH

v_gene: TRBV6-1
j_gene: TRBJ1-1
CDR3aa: ASSEGGWTEAF

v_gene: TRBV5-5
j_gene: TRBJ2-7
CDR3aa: ASSPTGYEQY

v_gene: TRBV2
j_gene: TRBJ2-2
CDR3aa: ARSRFEAGNTGELF

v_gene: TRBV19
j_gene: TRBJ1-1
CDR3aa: ASGTLTEAF

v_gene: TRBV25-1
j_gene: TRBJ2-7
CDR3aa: ASSEGSIYEQY

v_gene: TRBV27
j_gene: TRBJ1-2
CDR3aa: ASSFLDGNYGYT

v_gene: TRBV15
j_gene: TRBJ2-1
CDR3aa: ATSRDQNEQF

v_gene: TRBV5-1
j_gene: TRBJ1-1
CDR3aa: ASSYPRANTEAF

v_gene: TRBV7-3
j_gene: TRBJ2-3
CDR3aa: ASSSQAGLDTQY

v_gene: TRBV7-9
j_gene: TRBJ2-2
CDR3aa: ATKVGGTTGELF

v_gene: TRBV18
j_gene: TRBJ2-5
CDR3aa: ASSPEETQY

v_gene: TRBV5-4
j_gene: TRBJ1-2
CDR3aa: ASMGGATNGYT

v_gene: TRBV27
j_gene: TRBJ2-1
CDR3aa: ASSFGGNEQF